These T cell receptor beta chains were read from a single sample in a study of blood T cell repertoires in COVID-19. Only in-frame clones appear in the TCRdb table, and some are missing; sequencing was by immunoSEQ multiplex PCR. The sample carries approximately 190,000 clones, approximately 80% recorded once. Sequencing was carried out using peripheral blood. Receptors were obtained from a man in his fifties or sixties with acute or convalescent COVID-19. Each CDR3 is given with its conserved first and last residue. Only part of the rows carry a size: once, few, many, or a class if the clone is expanded.

clone_size | v_call | cdr3_aa
NA | TRBV5-1 | CASRSDSTSTDTQYF
NA | TRBV11-2 | CASSPPILAFYNEQFF
NA | TRBV5-1 | CASSLGTSGADTQYF
NA | TRBV18 | CASSPGAGQETQYF
NA | TRBV5-5 | CASSLARVITDTQYF
NA | TRBV19 | CASMAGMNTEAFF
once | TRBV12-5 | CASGLEGTSGTQYF
NA | TRBV6-2/TRBV6-3 | CASSYRSRRTSDNYEQYF
once | TRBV5-5 | CASSERGSPTNTQYF
NA | TRBV24-1 | CATSDPGYEQYF
once | TRBV7-9 | CASSPLSGGPYTDTQYF
NA | TRBV4-3 | CASSQGGGGLSYNEQFF
NA | TRBV19 | CASSWGEGYQPQHF
NA | TRBV29-1 | CSGSGTGAYGYTF
NA | TRBV18 | CASSPLQRGQGGGNTIYF
few | TRBV29-1 | CSVGGGLSSSYEQYF
NA | TRBV28 | CASSSINDRFSNQPQHF
NA | TRBV11-2 | CASSLENTGWPGAKNIQYF
NA | TRBV6-1 | CASSEQWTSSYEQYF
NA | TRBV4-3 | CASSQGLAEAYEQYF
NA | TRBV10-3 | CAISGSGGGYTGELFF
NA | TRBV11-1 | CASSLAGQASSPLHF
NA | TRBV9 | CASSKRLLGSGVKTGELFF
NA | TRBV11-3 | CASSPAGGWGGADNEQFF
once | TRBV27 | CASSPDRGLGQPQHF
NA | TRBV23-1 | CASSQIPDRIYGYTF
NA | TRBV6-5 | CASSSTDRFDYEQYF
NA | TRBV25-1 | CASSEFGKNYGYTF
NA | TRBV19 | CASSFPAERYSNQPQHF
once | TRBV3-1/TRBV3-2 | CASSQGFGDQPQHF
NA | TRBV29-1 | CSVEESYTWTGLTEAFF
NA | TRBV2 | CASSARRTSNYEQYF
NA | TRBV5-1 | CASSLGLTPSYEQYF
NA | TRBV3-1/TRBV3-2 | CASSLRQGNEKLFF
once | TRBV2 | CASTGAMNTQYF
NA | TRBV3-1/TRBV3-2 | CASSPRGSGNTIYF
NA | TRBV7-2 | CASSLAYGSYEQYF
NA | TRBV6-6 | CASSYRRGLQETQYF
NA | TRBV19 | CASRNWREGVDTQYF
NA | TRBV19 | CASSVAGLSYEQYF
NA | TRBV5-8 | CASSLRGIVGYTF
NA | TRBV18 | CASSVEGSSYNSPLHF
NA | TRBV5-1 | CASSLGTAVGAGELFF
NA | TRBV10-1 | CASSEMAAGGPRNNEQFF
NA | TRBV7-8 | CASSLMGGSGEQYF
NA | TRBV10-3 | CAISESPGRAGNTIYF
many | TRBV24-1 | CATSAGFGDRNDYGYTF
NA | TRBV10-3 | CAISGTGPSSTDTQYF
NA | TRBV29-1 | CSVFLTTGTGVWNEQFF
NA | TRBV3-1/TRBV3-2 | CASSHRTGDSGYTF